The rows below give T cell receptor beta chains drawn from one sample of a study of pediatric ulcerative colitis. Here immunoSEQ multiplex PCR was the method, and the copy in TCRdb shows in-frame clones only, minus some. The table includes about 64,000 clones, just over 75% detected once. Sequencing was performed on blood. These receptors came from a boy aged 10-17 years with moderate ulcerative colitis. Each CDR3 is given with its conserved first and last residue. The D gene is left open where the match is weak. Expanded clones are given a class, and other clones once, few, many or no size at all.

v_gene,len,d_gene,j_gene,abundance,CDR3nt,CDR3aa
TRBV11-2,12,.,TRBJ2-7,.,TGTGCCAGCAGCTTAGACGTTGTCGAGCAGTACTTC,CASSLDVVEQYF
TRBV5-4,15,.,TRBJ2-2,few,TGTGCCAGCAGCTGGGGACACGCGAACACCGGGGAGCTGTTTTTT,CASSWGHANTGELFF
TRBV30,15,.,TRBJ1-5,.,TGTGCCGGAGAGGGCAGACGCCATAGCAATCAGCCCCAGCATTTT,CAGEGRRHSNQPQHF
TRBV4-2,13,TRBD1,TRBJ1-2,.,TGTGCCAGCAGCCACTCGGACAGGGTGAACTACACCTTC,CASSHSDRVNYTF
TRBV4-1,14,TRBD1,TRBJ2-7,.,TGCGCCAGCAGCCAAGGGGGACAGTTTTACGAGCAGTACTTC,CASSQGGQFYEQYF
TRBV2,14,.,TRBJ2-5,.,TGTGCCAGCAGATATGGGGGGCCTGGGGAGACCCAGTACTTC,CASRYGGPGETQYF
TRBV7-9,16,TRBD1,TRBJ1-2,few,TGTGCCAGCAGTTGGGCGGCAGGAGACAGGGCTAAAGGCTACACCTTC,CASSWAAGDRAKGYTF
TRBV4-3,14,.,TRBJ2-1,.,TGCGCCAGCAGCCGATCAGCGCTGGCGACTGAGCAGTTCTTC,CASSRSALATEQFF
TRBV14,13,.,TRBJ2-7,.,TGTGCCAGCGCACGCAGGGGCTCCTACGAGCAGTACTTC,CASARRGSYEQYF
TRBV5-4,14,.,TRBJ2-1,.,TGTGCCAGCAGCGCGGGACGGTCCTACAATGAGCAGTTCTTC,CASSAGRSYNEQFF
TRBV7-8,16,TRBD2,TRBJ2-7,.,TGTGCCAGCAGCTTAGCGCGGCTAGCGGGATTCAACGAGCAGTACTTC,CASSLARLAGFNEQYF
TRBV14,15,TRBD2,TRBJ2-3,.,TGTGCCATTCGGCCACTAGCGGGGGGCACAGATACGCAGTATTTT,CAIRPLAGGTDTQYF
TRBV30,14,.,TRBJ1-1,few,TGTGCCTGGAGGGGGGTTGCCCGCGACACTGAAGCTTTCTTT,CAWRGVARDTEAFF
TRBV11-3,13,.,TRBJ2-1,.,TGTGCCAGCAGCTTAGGACAGCGGGATGAGCAGTTCTTC,CASSLGQRDEQFF
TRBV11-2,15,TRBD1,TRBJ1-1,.,TGTGCCAGCAGCCCCCGACAGGGGCCGAACACTGAAGCTTTCTTT,CASSPRQGPNTEAFF
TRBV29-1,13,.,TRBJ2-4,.,TGCAGCGTTGAATGGGGTAGGGGCAGCATTCAGTACTTC,CSVEWGRGSIQYF
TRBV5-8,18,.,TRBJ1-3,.,TGTGCCAGCAGCTCCGGGACTATCCTCTCTGACTCTGGAAACACCATATATTTT,CASSSGTILSDSGNTIYF
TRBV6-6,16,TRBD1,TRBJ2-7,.,TGTGCCAGCAGTTACTCTGCAGGGGGAAGCTCCTACGAGCAGTACTTC,CASSYSAGGSSYEQYF
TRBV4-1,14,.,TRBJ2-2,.,TGCGCCAGCAGACCGAACCCATCCCCCGGGGAGCTGTTTTTT,CASRPNPSPGELFF
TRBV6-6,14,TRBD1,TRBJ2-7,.,TGTGCCAGCAGCCCCGGGACAGCAACCTACGAGCAGTACTTC,CASSPGTATYEQYF
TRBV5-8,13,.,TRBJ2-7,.,TGTGCCAGCGTAGAACCTCCTCCCTACGAGCAGTACTTC,CASVEPPPYEQYF
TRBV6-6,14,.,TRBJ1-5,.,TGTGCCAGCAGTTACTCGGCGTTGCGGCAGCCCCAGCATTTT,CASSYSALRQPQHF
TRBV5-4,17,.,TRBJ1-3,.,TGTGCCAGCAGCTTGGGGTGGGGAAGGGGCTCTGGAAACACCATATATTTT,CASSLGWGRGSGNTIYF
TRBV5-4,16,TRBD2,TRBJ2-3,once,TGTGCCAGCAGTAAGGAGAGATTAGCGGGGTCAGATACGCAGTATTTT,CASSKERLAGSDTQYF
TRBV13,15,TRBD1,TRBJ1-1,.,TGTGCCAGCAGCGACGGCAGGGGGCTTGGAACTGAAGCTTTCTTT,CASSDGRGLGTEAFF
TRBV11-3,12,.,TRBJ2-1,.,TGTGCCAGCAGTCAAGGGGGGTATGAGCAGTTCTTC,CASSQGGYEQFF
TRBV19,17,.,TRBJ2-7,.,TGTGCCAGTAGTCGGTTTCAAGGGTATCGCAGCTCCTACGAGCAGTACTTC,CASSRFQGYRSSYEQYF
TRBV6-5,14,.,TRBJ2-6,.,TGTGCCAGTCACCCGAGTTCTGGGGCCAACGTCCTGACTTTC,CASHPSSGANVLTF
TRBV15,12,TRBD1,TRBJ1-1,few,TGTGCCACCAGCGGGGACAGGGGGCGAGCTTTCTTT,CATSGDRGRAFF
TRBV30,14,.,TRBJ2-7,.,TGTGCCTGGAGAGGGTCGGACTTGCTCTACGAGCAGTACTTC,CAWRGSDLLYEQYF
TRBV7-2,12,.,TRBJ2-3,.,TGTGCCAGCAGCCCGGTTACAGATACGCAGTATTTT,CASSPVTDTQYF
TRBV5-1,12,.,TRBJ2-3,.,TGCGCCAGCAGCTTCTCCACAGATACGCAGTATTTT,CASSFSTDTQYF
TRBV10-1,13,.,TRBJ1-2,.,TGCGCCAGCAGTGAGTCTAATATAGGTGGCTACACCTTC,CASSESNIGGYTF
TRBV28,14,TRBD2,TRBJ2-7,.,TGTGCCAGCAGCGATAGCGGGAGCTCCTACGAGCAGTACTTC,CASSDSGSSYEQYF
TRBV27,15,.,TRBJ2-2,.,TGTGCCAGCAGAAAGACAGTGTTGAACACCGGGGAGCTGTTTTTT,CASRKTVLNTGELFF
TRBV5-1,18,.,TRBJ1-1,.,TGCGCCAGCAGCTTTGGGGGGGACTTATTGCGGGTGAACACTGAAGCTTTCTTT,CASSFGGDLLRVNTEAFF
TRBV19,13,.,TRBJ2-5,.,TGTGCCAGTAGTGGAAGAGTAAAAGAGACCCAGTACTTC,CASSGRVKETQYF
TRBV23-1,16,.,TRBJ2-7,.,TGCGCCCTCCTCAAAAGGACCGGGGGCAGCTCCTACGAGCAGTACTTC,CALLKRTGGSSYEQYF
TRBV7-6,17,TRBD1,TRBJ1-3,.,TGTGCCAGCAGCTTAACGGGACAGGGGGCATCGGGAAACACCATATATTTT,CASSLTGQGASGNTIYF
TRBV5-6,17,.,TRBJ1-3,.,TGTGCCAGCAGCTTGATGGTGCCGGACGACCCTGGAAACACCATATATTTT,CASSLMVPDDPGNTIYF
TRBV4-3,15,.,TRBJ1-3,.,TGCGCCAGCAGTCCTACCGAGTACTCTGGAAACACCATATATTTT,CASSPTEYSGNTIYF
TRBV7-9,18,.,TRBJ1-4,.,TGTGCCAGCAGCTTCAGAACCCGGAACGGGTTCGCTAATGAAAAACTGTTTTTT,CASSFRTRNGFANEKLFF
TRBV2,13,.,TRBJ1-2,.,TGTGCCAGCACAATAGCACGGCCATATGGCTACACCTTC,CASTIARPYGYTF
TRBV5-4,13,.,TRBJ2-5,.,TGTGCCAGCAGCTTTGGACACCAAGAGACCCAGTACTTC,CASSFGHQETQYF
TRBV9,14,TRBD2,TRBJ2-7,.,TGTGCCAGCAGCGTTGCTAGCGGTTTCTACGAGCAGTACTTC,CASSVASGFYEQYF
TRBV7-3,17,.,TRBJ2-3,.,TGTGCCAGCAGCTTAACTCCTGGGCTAGAGTTGTCAGATACGCAGTATTTT,CASSLTPGLELSDTQYF
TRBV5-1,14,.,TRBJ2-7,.,TGCGCCAGCAGCTTGGACAGGGACCGTCGCGAGCAGTACTTC,CASSLDRDRREQYF